This TCR beta chain was captured by sequencing in a study of blood T cell repertoires in COVID-19. Study overall: Cohort 3 recovery required two negative PCRs, clearance, or symptom resolution. Acute and convalescent COVID-19 samples came from the United States, Italy and Spain.

Original processing notes: Nucleated cell number was recorded as an estimate derived from reference gene primer amplification. The repertoire was sequenced with immunoSEQ multiplex PCR; TCRdb's copy has only in-frame clones and lacks some. The DNA was the basis for D and trimming; V, J and clone size are from that table. The sample yields a few hundred thousand clones, 80% to 90% seen once. This CDR3 region has 15 residues. V shed 4 bases and J shed 0 bases, with 10 bases lying between them. Germline V CDR1 and CDR2: LGHNA, YSLEER. This TCR was sampled from a young man in a cohort exposed to, infected with or recovered from COVID-19 (not recorded which). The source material was PBMCs or T cells enriched from blood (not recorded which). The J gene is TRBJ2-1, the V gene TRBV4-3; D possibly corresponds to TRBD1 (6 bases). The CDR3 spells CASSPTGSSYNEQFF. DNA of the CDR3: TGCGCCAGCAGCCCCACAGGGAGCTCCTACAATGAGCAGTTCTTC.